This T cell receptor beta chain derives from a study of T cells in Graves' hyperthyroidism and ophthalmopathy (dated by TCRdb to about 2019). Study-level background: Peripheral blood samples were taken at the time of initial diagnosis, prior to any treatment. An independent validation cohort of around 19 hyperthyroidism patients and 17 patients who later progressed to ophthalmopathy tested prospective prediction of ophthalmopathy. For training and testing, the approximately 92 patients in the discovery cohort were randomly divided in a 7:3 ratio. After blood sampling, hyperthyroidism patients were treated with methimazole at a starting dose of 30 mg daily, and ophthalmopathy patients were treated with high-dose intravenous methylprednisolone. The paper reports TCR Vbeta CDR3 sequencing of approximately 140 peripheral blood samples: approximately 43 ophthalmopathy, under 80 hyperthyroidism and approximately 17 progressor patients. The study also compared thyroid tissue and blood T-cell repertoires from roughly six Graves' hyperthyroidism patients. To identify TCR V-J signatures that set the groups apart, the researchers used a discovery cohort of about a hundred patients, made up of about 44 with Graves' ophthalmopathy and some 56 with stable Graves' hyperthyroidism. General conclusions and limits of the study: Sample size was not statistically predetermined, and investigators were not blinded to group allocation. In validation, the model predicted progression to ophthalmopathy with 60% to 71% sensitivity and approximately 72% specificity, a median of about six months before onset. Ophthalmopathy was separated from stable hyperthyroidism by a 13 V-J signature model, with 85% to 90% sensitivity and roughly 81% specificity obtained in cross-validation and 80%/75% obtained in testing. Most expanded thyroid clonotypes (frequency above 0.001) were also detected in blood, suggesting blood repertoires may reflect thyroid immune responses.

The CDR3 holds 16 amino acids from the cysteine to the phenylalanine. The only DNA kept is the CDR3, 48 bases in frame from the first base. Based on the germline V gene, the CDR1 and CDR2 sequences are SGHRS and YFSETQ. The V and J ends are trimmed by 0 bases and 0 bases, leaving 12 bases between them. The TCR beta CDR3 regions were amplified from RNA transcripts. A first-round RT-PCR of the TCR CDR3 used the HTBI primer set with the Qiagen OneStep RT-PCR kit. A second multiplex PCR round built the libraries, followed by size selection and purification. The libraries were sequenced on an Illumina HiSeq2000 using paired-end 100 bp reads. The paper's processing steps were these. Raw data were processed with SOAPnuke, discarding reads with adapters, uncalled bases, mean Phred below 15, or no exact constant-primer or identifier match. COPE v1.2.5 was used to merge the high-quality paired reads, and each unique nucleotide sequence was defined as a clonotype. MiTCR v1.1 was used to align the clonotypes against IMGT TRBV, TRBD and TRBJ reference segments. The analysis was restricted to V-J combinations with a frequency above 0.0001, which together covered 99% to 99.2% of the repertoires. The TCS score was defined as the ratio of F50 (clonal expansion) to E x V (chaos), calculated using BLOSUM62-based TCRdist between CDR3 peptides within each V-J. Welch's t-statistics and random forest reduced approximately 520 V-J features to 10 to 15, which were used in a naive Bayes classifier (R e1071). The Morisita-Horn index was used to measure how similar the thyroid and blood repertoires were. TCRdb ran its own pipeline on the public reads, namely fastp trimming at Q25 and MiXCR clone calling, and kept in-frame beta chains. Each CDR3 protein gets just one entry, which takes the most common genes and DNA from the rows behind it. In this record, the V and J calls reflect TCRdb's handling and not the investigators' own analysis. The sample table lists 750,000 to 950,000 distinct CDR3 sequences, 38% of them with a count of one. The biggest ten clones account for 7.5% to 9.5% of the sample.

Stable Graves' hyperthyroidism was defined as the absence of progression to ophthalmopathy over 18 months of follow-up. Hyperthyroidism patients were newly diagnosed, with disease duration under 2 months, and aged 18 to 65 years. The study excluded patients with uncontrolled infections, other autoimmune diseases, pregnancy or lactation. Diagnoses were established on the basis of clinical symptoms, serum thyroxine and TRAb, thyroid ultrasound, and orbital computed tomography. PBMCs were separated from 10 ml of fresh peripheral blood using Ficoll-Paque density gradient centrifugation. Trizol reagent was used to extract total RNA, and RNA quality was then checked on an Agilent 2100 Bioanalyzer. This clonotype was counted only a few times. Its antigen has not been determined. Base quality data are lacking; no much larger clone is found one base away.

The receptor's source is a man between 18 and 35 years old with Graves' hyperthyroidism. The sample consisted of blood. This chain is built from TRBV5-1 and TRBJ2-5; the D segment could be TRBD2, given 6 matching bases. The sequenced DNA is TGCGCCAGCAGCTTGGGTAGCGGCCTGAACCAAGAGACCCAGTACTTC. The resulting protein is CASSLGSGLNQETQYF.